These 2 T cell receptor beta chains were sequenced from one sample in a study of blood T cells in healthy people across ages. A J-beta primer mix and a sample-barcoded 5' primer were used in a second PCR of about 7 to 12 cycles. From the 5' RACE reads, TCRdb called clonotypes with MiXCR, one entry per CDR3 protein. The data show approximately 800,000 distinct CDR3 sequences, roughly 60% seen once. The specimen sequenced was blood. The receptor source for this set is a man aged 25-45 years in good health.

This clonotype was counted ten times or more. The V gene is TRBV12-3 or TRBV12-4, the J gene TRBJ1-1, with D tentatively TRBD1 (5 bases). CDR3 length equals 14 residues. Trimming left V 5 bases short and J 0 bases short, with 10 bases between. CDR3 in DNA: TGTGCCAGCAGTGGGACGGGAATGAACACTGAAGCTTTCTTT. This translates into CASSGTGMNTEAFF.

The rearrangement uses TRBV24-1 and TRBJ2-5; the match to TRBD1 covers 9 bases. Trimming cost V 2 bases and J 9 bases; bases outside gene matches: 18. Germline V gene data show CDR1 as KGHDR and CDR2 as SFDVKD. This CDR3 is 18 amino acids long. The CDR3: CATSDSTTGGYHGEAQYF. The CDR3 bases are TGTGCCACCAGTGATTCAACAACAGGGGGCTACCATGGGGAGGCCCAGTACTTC.